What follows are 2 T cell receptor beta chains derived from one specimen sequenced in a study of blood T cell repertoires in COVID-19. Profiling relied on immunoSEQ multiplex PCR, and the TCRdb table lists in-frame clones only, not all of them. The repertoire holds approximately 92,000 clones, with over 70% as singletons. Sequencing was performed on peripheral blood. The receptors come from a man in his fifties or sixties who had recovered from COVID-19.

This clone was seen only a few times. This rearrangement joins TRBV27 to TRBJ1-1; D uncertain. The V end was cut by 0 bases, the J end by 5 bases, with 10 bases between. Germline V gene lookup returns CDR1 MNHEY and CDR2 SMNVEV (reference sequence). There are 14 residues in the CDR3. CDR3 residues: CASSLSVLRTEAFF. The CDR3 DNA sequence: TGTGCCAGCAGTTTATCTGTTTTACGGACTGAAGCTTTCTTT.

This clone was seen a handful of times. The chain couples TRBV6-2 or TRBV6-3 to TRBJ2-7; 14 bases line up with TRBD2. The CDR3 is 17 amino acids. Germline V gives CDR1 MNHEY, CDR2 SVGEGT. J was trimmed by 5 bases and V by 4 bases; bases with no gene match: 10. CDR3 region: CASSSSPGLAGDDEQYF. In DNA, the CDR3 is TGTGCCAGCAGTTCCTCACCGGGACTAGCGGGAGACGACGAGCAGTACTTC.